In this sample, the clone carrying this T cell receptor (beta chain) turned up many times. J was trimmed by 6 bases and V by 7 bases; bases with no gene match: 10. The CDR3 has 13 residues. Germline CDR1 and CDR2: SGHKS and YYEKEE (reference sequence). The sample comes from a study of T-cell memory formation after mild COVID-19. The wider study: Clustering of TCRs was largely donor specific.

With constant-segment primers, 5'RACE yielded cDNA libraries of TCR alpha and TCR beta that carried sample barcodes and UMIs. Each CDR3 protein gets one entry after TCRdb re-called the 5' RACE reads with MiXCR. Found here are about 440,000 distinct CDR3 sequences, 20% of them singletons; the top ten hold roughly 8%. The chain recombines TRBV5-5 with TRBJ2-7; TRBD1 agrees at 7 bases. The sequenced sample was PBMCs or a T cell subset sorted from them (not recorded which). This clonotype originated in an adult woman who had mild COVID-19 (a few samples of this study predate the infection). Cell type and time point are not known. The chain's CDR3 is CASERDRGGEQYF. The CDR3 bases are TGTGCCAGCGAGAGGGACAGAGGCGGCGAGCAGTACTTC.